One and the same sample provided the 2 T cell receptor beta chains below, sequenced in a study of blood T cells in healthy people across ages. For the second PCR, which ran for about 6 to 11 cycles, a sample-barcoded 5' primer and a J-beta primer mix were used. In TCRdb, the 5' RACE reads were re-called with MiXCR into one record per CDR3 protein. The sample comprises about 1.1 million distinct CDR3 sequences, around two fifths of which are singletons, and under 15% rests with the top ten. The sample taken for sequencing was blood. The receptors derive from a young man in good health.

This clonotype came up many times. V is TRBV2 and J is TRBJ2-3, with D uncertain. Per the germline V gene, CDR1 is SNHLY and CDR2 is FYNNEI. The V end was cut by 8 bases, the J end by 0 bases, with 12 bases between. The CDR3 loop spans 14 amino acids. CDR3 DNA sequence: TGTGCCAGCGGAGAGACGAGTAGCACAGATACGCAGTATTTT. Amino acids: CASGETSSTDTQYF. The variable domain in full, with the rest retrieved from reference TRBV2 and TRBJ2-3, is EPEVTQTPSHQVTQMGQEVILRCVPISNHLYFYWYRQILGQKVEFLVSFYNNEISEKSEIFDDQFSVERPDGSNFTLKIRSTKLEDSAMYFCASGETSSTDTQYFGPGTRLTVL.

This clonotype appeared once. A much larger clone lies one base from this, so it may be a read error. The chain links TRBV6-2 or TRBV6-3 to TRBJ1-1, with TRBD1 matching 8 bases. The CDR3 loop spans 13 amino acids. Per the germline V gene, CDR1 is MNHEY and CDR2 is SVGEGT. The J segment lost 1 base and the V segment lost 7 bases, leaving 2 bases of the junction unmatched. The CDR3 nucleotides read TGTGCCAGCATTGACAGGGGGAACACTGAAGCTTTCTTT. Translating it yields CASIDRGNTEAFF.